Ten or more counts support the clone carrying this TCR beta chain. As yet, its antigen is unknown. The CDR3 spans 22 residues. CDR1 SQVTM and CDR2 ANQGSEA come from the germline V gene. V lost 6 bases and J lost 0; bases outside the gene matches: 24. This entry comes from a study of T-cell reconstitution after alpha-beta-depleted transplantation in children. Study-wide points: Two months or so post-transplant, alpha-beta T cells reportedly derived from several hundred expanded graft clones. At one year after transplant, newly produced T cells mostly accounted for T-cell counts and diversity. Surviving recipient T cells and thymic progenitors accounted for the high day-60 TCRbeta diversity observed in some patients.

The TCRbeta library incorporated unique molecular identifiers. TCRdb used MiXCR to reprocess the PCR reads, holding one entry per CDR3 protein. The data contain roughly 300,000 distinct CDR3 sequences, around 10% of them singletons. The rearrangement links TRBV29-1 to TRBJ2-1; 12 nucleotides agree with TRBD2. Sequencing used peripheral blood, obtained 180 days after TCRalphabeta/CD19-depleted stem cell transplant. The sequence came from a male patient between 2 and 9 years old who had a stem cell transplant for chronic granulomatous disease, so the T cells may come from the graft donor. The CDR3 DNA reads TGCAGCGTGGAACGCATTGAGCTGACTAGCGGGAGCTGGGTCCGCTCCTACAATGAGCAGTTCTTC. Encoded protein: CSVERIELTSGSWVRSYNEQFF.